This record covers a single TCR beta chain. This sample stems from a study of blood T cell repertoires in COVID-19. For the study at large: Donors in the United States, Italy and Spain gave samples during acute or convalescent COVID-19. PBMCs, B-cell-depleted T cells, or T cells provided the cDNA or gDNA that made up the material.

Seattle researchers signed up patients amid active infection and tracked them longitudinally. Only in-frame clones appear in the TCRdb table, and some are missing; sequencing was by immunoSEQ multiplex PCR. The profile shows 300,000 to 350,000 clones, 80% to 95% of them singletons. The sequence was obtained from a woman aged 25-40 years with COVID-19, enrolled during active disease. Source material: peripheral blood.

This chain's CDR3 is CASSLRGTFYEQYF. The CDR3 nucleotides read TGTGCCAGCAGTTTACGCGGGACCTTCTACGAGCAGTACTTC. The chain couples TRBV27 to TRBJ2-7; D perhaps matches TRBD2 (6 bases). V lost 2 bases and J lost 3, with 11 bases in between. Germline CDR1 reads MNHEY; CDR2 reads SMNVEV (reference sequence). The CDR3 has 14 amino acids.